The 22 T cell receptor beta chains in this list originate from one sample, sequenced in a study of cytomegalovirus exposure and HLA in healthy donors. It was with 60 Vbeta and 13 Jbeta primers that the PCR ran. Only in-frame clones appear in the TCRdb table, and some are missing; sequencing was by immunoSEQ multiplex PCR. The sample lists roughly 200,000 clones; roughly 12% were seen once. Specimen: PBMCs. The receptors come from a man over 45 in good health and CMV-seropositive.

J is TRBJ2-7 and V is TRBV6-6; D possibly corresponds to TRBD1 (6 bases). V was cut by 5 bases and J by 3 bases, with 20 bases left in between. CDR1 and CDR2 (germline): MNHNY, SVGAGI (reference sequence). The CDR3 is 16 amino acids. This chain's CDR3 is CASSVRDTNVLYEQYF. The CDR3 DNA reads as TGTGCCAGCAGTGTCCGGGACACAAATGTGCTCTACGAGCAGTACTTC.

A few counts support this clone. The gene calls are TRBV4-1 and TRBJ1-3; D remains unclear. V was trimmed by 0 bases and J by 0 bases, leaving 9 bases between them. The CDR3 spans 16 residues. CDR1 is MGHRA and CDR2 is YSYEKL in the germline V gene. This chain's CDR3 is CASSQDGRISGNTIYF. For the CDR3, the DNA is TGCGCCAGCAGCCAAGATGGCCGTATCTCTGGAAACACCATATATTTT.

This clone was detected only a few times. The V and J genes are TRBV6-4 and TRBJ1-5, with 10 positions matching TRBD1. Germline V CDR1 and CDR2: MRHNA, SNTAGT. V was pared by 6 bases and J by 6 bases, with 5 bases of the junction left unmatched. The CDR3 is 14 residues long. CDR3 sequence reads: CASRETGGGQPQHF. The CDR3 DNA reads TGTGCCAGCAGGGAGACAGGGGGCGGTCAGCCCCAGCATTTT.

The genes are TRBV5-1 and TRBJ2-3, with 7 nucleotides matching TRBD1. The length of the CDR3 is 15 residues. The V gene end was trimmed by 2 bases and the J gene end by 5 bases; junction bases not matched to a gene: 8. From germline, CDR1 is SGHRS and CDR2 YFSETQ. This CDR3 is CASSFGDSKGDTQYF. CDR3 sequence (DNA): TGCGCCAGCAGCTTTGGGGACAGCAAGGGAGATACGCAGTATTTT.

V gene TRBV9 combines with J gene TRBJ2-1; D is possibly TRBD2 (5 bases). From germline, CDR1 is SGDLS and CDR2 YYNGEE. V lost 0 bases and J 6 bases, leaving 13 bases between the germline ends. This CDR3 has 15 amino acids. CDR3 nucleotides: TGTGCCAGCAGCGTAGAGGGTCTAGGAGGCAATGAGCAGTTCTTC. This encodes CASSVEGLGGNEQFF.

A note on this clone: An end of the junction differs from the germline gene, which may be a read error. The gene calls are TRBV15 and TRBJ2-6; D might be TRBD1 (5 bases). Germline CDR1 is LNHNV and CDR2 is YYDKDF (reference sequence). This CDR3 is 18 amino acids long. CDR3 loop: CATSRDAGLISGANVLPF. The CDR3 DNA follows: TGTGCCACCAGCAGAGATGCAGGGCTGATCTCTGGGGCCAACGTCCTGCCTTTC. The full variable domain, completed using reference TRBV15 and TRBJ2-6, is DAMVIQNPRYQVTQFGKPVTLSCSQTLNHNVMYWYQQKSSQAPKLLFHYYDKDFNNEADTPDNFQSRRPNTSFCFLDIRSPGLGDTAMYLCATSRDAGLISGANVLPFGAGSRLTVL.

This clone showed up just a few times. This rearrangement joins TRBV6-5 to TRBJ2-3; 7 nucleotides match TRBD2. This CDR3 contains 13 residues. Germline V gene data show CDR1 as MNHEY and CDR2 as SVGAGI. With V trimmed by 4 bases and J by 4 bases, 2 bases remained unmatched. The DNA of the CDR3 is TGTGCCAGCAGTTTCGGACTAGCAGATACGCAGTATTTT. Amino acids: CASSFGLADTQYF.

The V and J genes are TRBV9 and TRBJ2-2, with 13 bases matching TRBD2. V gave up 1 base and J gave up 6 bases; unmatched junction bases: 3. Germline CDR1 is SGDLS and CDR2 is YYNGEE. CDR3 size: 16 residues. The CDR3 DNA reads as TGTGCCAGCAGCGTACGACTAGCGGGGGGCCCCGGGGAGCTGTTTTTT. This encodes CASSVRLAGGPGELFF.

In this sample, this clone turned up a few times. V and J are TRBV11-2 and TRBJ1-2; TRBD1 might be the D (5 bases). Trimming pared 5 bases from V and 4 bases from J, leaving 11 bases between. The CDR3 is made up of 13 amino acids. Germline V gene sequence: CDR1 SGHAT, CDR2 FQNNGV. The CDR3 here is CASSPRDSYGYTF. CDR3 sequence (DNA): TGTGCCAGCAGCCCCCGGGACTCCTATGGCTACACCTTC.

The chain has TRBV6-6 and TRBJ2-3, with TRBD1 matching over 8 bases. The CDR3 length is 15 residues. CDR1 MNHNY and CDR2 SVGAGI come from the germline V gene (reference sequence). Trimming cost V 2 bases and J 1 base; bases outside gene matches: 2. The CDR3 DNA follows: TGTGCCAGCAGTTACCCGGGACAGGGCACAGATACGCAGTATTTT. It translates to CASSYPGQGTDTQYF.

This clone was seen more than once but under ten times. A junction end diverges from the germline sequence, so it may reflect a read error. The chain is built from TRBV5-4 and TRBJ2-7; D may be TRBD2 (5 bases). CDR3 size: 15 residues. The germline gives CDR1 SGHNT, CDR2 YYREEE (reference sequence). CDR3: CASSLGNEGFYEQYF. CDR3 sequence (DNA): TGTGCCAGCAGTTTGGGCAACGAGGGATTCTACGAGCAGTACTTC.

This clone has just a few counts. The V call is TRBV10-1, the J call TRBJ1-5; perhaps TRBD1 as D (6 bases). Germline lookup yields CDR1 WNHNN and CDR2 SYGVQD (reference sequence). The V gene lost 4 bases and the J gene lost 2 bases, with 6 bases spanning the gap. The CDR3 sequence is 13 residues long. The CDR3 is CASSGQGNQPQHF. CDR3 nucleotide sequence: TGCGCCAGCAGTGGACAGGGCAATCAGCCCCAGCATTTT.

This clone has more than one count but fewer than ten. The chain combines TRBV5-4 with TRBJ2-3; D is perhaps TRBD2 (7 bases). V was clipped by 4 bases and J by 0 bases, with 12 bases between them. The CDR3 extends over 15 amino acids. CDR1 and CDR2 from the germline V gene are SGHNT and YYREEE (reference sequence). The CDR3 bases are TGTGCCAGCAGCGCGGGGGCAACTAGCACAGATACGCAGTATTTT. Protein sequence: CASSAGATSTDTQYF.

The chain couples TRBV19 to TRBJ1-1; D is undetermined. V was pared by 11 bases and J by 5 bases, with 15 bases between. Germline CDR1 LNHDA, CDR2 SQIVND (reference sequence). This CDR3 contains 12 residues. Written as DNA, the CDR3 is TGTGCCTCAGATGGGCTACTGACTGAAGCTTTCTTT. Amino acid sequence: CASDGLLTEAFF.

This clone was counted between two and nine times. The chain has TRBV12-5 and TRBJ1-2; D remains ambiguous. The V end was cut by 5 bases, the J end by 7 bases, with 5 bases between. The germline gives CDR1 LGHNT, CDR2 FRNRAP. The CDR3 covers 10 residues. In DNA form, the CDR3 reads TGTGCTAGTGGTCCCAGTGGCTACACCTTC. It translates to CASGPSGYTF.

The chain is built from TRBV6-5 and TRBJ1-6; maybe TRBD1 (6 bases). The germline gives CDR1 MNHEY, CDR2 SVGAGI. CDR3 length: 15 amino acids. V dropped 6 bases and J dropped 8 bases, with 17 bases sitting between them. This CDR3 is CASSPPGGQDSPLHF. The CDR3 region has the DNA TGTGCCAGCAGCCCTCCGGGGGGGCAGGATTCACCCCTCCACTTT.

V is TRBV2 and J is TRBJ2-7; the match to TRBD2 covers 8 bases. The CDR3 contains 15 residues. Germline CDR1 is SNHLY and CDR2 is FYNNEI. Germline trimming cut 6 bases from V and 5 bases from J; bases unmatched to any gene: 12. The DNA of the CDR3 is TGTGCCAGCAGATACGGACTAGCCCTATTCGACGAGCAGTACGTC. The encoded protein is CASRYGLALFDEQYV.

V usage is TRBV7-8 and J usage is TRBJ2-7; D unresolved. The germline gives CDR1 SGHVS, CDR2 FQNEAQ. Trimming took off 0 bases at V and 4 bases at J, with 16 bases between the two ends. CDR3 length equals 16 residues. The CDR3 nucleotides read TGTGCCAGCAGCTTAGCGATCCCCCTAACCCCTTACGAGCAGTACTTC. Protein: CASSLAIPLTPYEQYF.

Comment on this clone: A read error may produce the germline difference seen at one junction end. The chain combines TRBV6-5 with TRBJ1-3; D is perhaps TRBD1 (5 bases). Germline V gene data show CDR1 as MNHEY and CDR2 as SVGAGI. This CDR3 region has 15 residues. The CDR3 DNA sequence: TGTGCCTGCAGGGCCACAGGCGTGCTCGGAAACACCATATATTTT. It specifies CACRATGVLGNTIYF.

The sample holds a few counts of this clone. The CDR3 is CASSLGAPYQETQYF. The CDR3 DNA is TGTGCCAGCAGCTTAGGGGCGCCGTACCAAGAGACCCAGTACTTC. The gene calls are TRBV11-3 and TRBJ2-5; D gene ambiguous. This CDR3 has 15 residues. V was pared by 1 base and J by 0 bases, with 9 bases between. The V gene's germline CDR1 is SGHNT and CDR2 YENEEA.

This clone was detected once. The rearrangement uses TRBV5-8 and TRBJ1-1; TRBD1 might be the D (5 bases). Looked up from germline, CDR1 is SGHTS and CDR2 is YDEGEE. The CDR3 has 14 residues. The germline V and J ends were trimmed by 3 bases and 3 bases, with 12 bases remaining between them. In DNA form, the CDR3 reads TGTGCCAGCAGCTCCCAGGGTGCCCACACTGAAGCTTTCTTT. This encodes CASSSQGAHTEAFF.

This clone was recorded a few times. This sequence joins TRBV5-5 and TRBJ1-1, with D possibly TRBD1 on 5 matching bases. There are 14 residues in the CDR3. CDR1 is SGHKS, CDR2 YYEKEE, per germline (reference sequence). V lost 4 bases and J 2 bases, leaving 12 bases between the germline ends. The CDR3: CASSRIDRNTEAFF. The CDR3 DNA sequence: TGTGCCAGCAGCCGAATAGACAGAAACACTGAAGCTTTCTTT.